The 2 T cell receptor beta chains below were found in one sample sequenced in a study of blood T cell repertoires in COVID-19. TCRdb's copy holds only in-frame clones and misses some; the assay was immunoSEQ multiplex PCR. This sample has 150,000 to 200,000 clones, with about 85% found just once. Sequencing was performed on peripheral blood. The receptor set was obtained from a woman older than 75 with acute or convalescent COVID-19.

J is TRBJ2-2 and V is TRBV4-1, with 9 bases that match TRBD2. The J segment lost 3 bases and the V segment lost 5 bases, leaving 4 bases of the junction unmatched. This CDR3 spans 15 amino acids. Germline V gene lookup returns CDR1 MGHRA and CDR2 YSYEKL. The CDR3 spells CASSSIAGDTGELFF. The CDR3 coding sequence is TGCGCCAGCAGCTCGATAGCGGGGGACACCGGGGAGCTGTTTTTT.

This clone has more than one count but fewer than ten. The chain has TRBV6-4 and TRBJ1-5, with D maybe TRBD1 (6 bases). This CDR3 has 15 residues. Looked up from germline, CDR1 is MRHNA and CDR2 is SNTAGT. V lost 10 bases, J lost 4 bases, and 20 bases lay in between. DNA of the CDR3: TGTGCCACCAAGCCCCTTAGAGGGGGTAATCAGCCCCAGCATTTT. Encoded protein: CATKPLRGGNQPQHF.